This TCR beta chain emerged from a study of CD8+ T cells in alopecia areata. RNA was extracted and reverse transcribed into cDNA as the sequencing template. TCRdb keeps only in-frame clones here, not all; method: immunoSEQ multiplex PCR. The sample consists of roughly 120,000 clones, 55% to 65% of them appearing once. Trimming removed 5 bases at V and 5 bases at J, with 12 bases between. Germline lookup yields CDR1 SGHAT and CDR2 FQNNGV. The CDR3 runs to 14 residues. J is TRBJ1-4 and V is TRBV11-2; a possible D gene is TRBD1 (6 bases). The sequencing sample was made of CD4+ T cells sorted from blood. The clonotype originates from a human donor in good health. The CDR3 DNA is TGTGCCAGCAGCCCCGACAGGATAAATGAAAAACTGTTTTTT. It codes for CASSPDRINEKLFF.